Presented here are 6 T cell receptor beta chains from one specimen sequenced in a study of post-analysis software for immune sequencing data. Study results and limitations: Five TRBV segments were significantly more frequent in patients than in controls. TRBV5-6, TRBV5-1 and TRBV20-1 were among these segments.

For these receptors, no antigen is known. Carried by the TCR beta cDNA libraries were unique molecular identifiers. TCRdb processed the PCR reads anew with MiXCR; each CDR3 protein has one entry. Of hundreds of thousands of distinct CDR3 sequences listed, 25% to 30% are singletons. Material: blood. The receptors here all came from a girl aged 5-17 years with multiple sclerosis.

Comments on this clonotype: At one boundary the junction diverges from the germline segment, which might be a read error. This chain joins TRBV7-7 and TRBJ2-7; 12 bases line up with TRBD2. The J call may be faulty, since TRBJ2-5 better matches the DNA end. Germline CDR1 and CDR2: SSHAT and FNYEAQ (reference sequence). The CDR3 runs 15 residues. The CDR3 region has the DNA TGTGCTAGCAGCTTGGCTAGCGGGGGGGCGGAGACCCAGTACTTC. Amino acids: CASSLASGGAETQYF.

This clonotype was counted ten times or more. The genes are TRBV7-2 and TRBJ1-2, with D possibly matching TRBD1 (5 bases). CDR1 SGHTA and CDR2 FQGNSA come from the germline V gene. With 1 base removed from V and 8 bases from J, the gap between germline ends came to 11 bases. The CDR3 covers 13 residues. The CDR3 spells CASSLGGEEGYTF. In DNA, the CDR3 is TGTGCCAGCAGCTTAGGGGGGGAAGAGGGCTACACCTTC.

This sequence joins TRBV20-1 and TRBJ2-1, with TRBD2 identical over 9 bases. Germline values: CDR1 DFQATT, CDR2 SNEGSKA (reference sequence). With 1 base clipped from V and 7 bases from J, the junction kept 11 bases outside the gene matches. This CDR3 contains 16 residues. In DNA, the CDR3 is TGCAGTGCTAGAGGCCCCTTGGCGGGAGGGGGGAATGAGCAGTTCTTC. Amino acid sequence: CSARGPLAGGGNEQFF.

A note on this clonotype: Just one base apart from a much larger clone, this may be a read error. The CDR3 sequence: CASILHESTGELFF. The CDR3 DNA reads TGTGCTAGCATCTTACATGAAAGCACCGGGGAGCTGTTTTTT. This chain joins TRBV7-7 and TRBJ2-2; no clear D gene. This CDR3 spans 14 amino acids. In germline, CDR1 is SSHAT, CDR2 FNYEAQ (reference sequence).

This chain connects TRBV20-1 to TRBJ2-7; 9 bases fit TRBD2. The CDR3 is 16 amino acids. V lost 3 bases and J lost 4; bases outside the gene matches: 13. Germline CDR1 and CDR2: DFQATT and SNEGSKA (reference sequence). In DNA form, the CDR3 reads TGCAGTGCTAGTATAGGCGGGAGGGCCCCCTTTTACGAGCAGTACTTC. This sequence encodes CSASIGGRAPFYEQYF.

This clonotype showed up just a few times. The chain couples TRBV7-9 to TRBJ2-7, with unresolved D. V shed 5 bases and J shed 0 bases, with 20 bases lying between them. From germline, CDR1 is SEHNR and CDR2 FQNEAQ (reference sequence). The CDR3 spans 17 residues. CDR3 sequence (DNA): TGTGCCAGCAGCGCCGCTGGTTTAGCCGTAAGCTCCTACGAGCAGTACTTC. Protein sequence: CASSAAGLAVSSYEQYF.